This T cell receptor beta chain derives from a study of blood T cells in healthy people across ages. The CDR3 is 15 residues long. CDR1 and CDR2 (germline): MGHRA, YSYEKL. The V gene end was trimmed by 4 bases and the J gene end by 4 bases; junction bases not matched to a gene: 6. Each sample yielded at least 5 micrograms of PBMC total RNA. The authors ran a second PCR of about 6 to 12 cycles using a sample-barcoded 5' primer and a J-beta primer mix. Each CDR3 protein is one row after TCRdb ran MiXCR on the 5' RACE reads. This sample has some 700,000 distinct CDR3 sequences, with roughly 47% found just once.

The clonotype was recovered from a woman in her fifties or sixties in good health. The sequenced sample was blood. The chain combines TRBV4-1 with TRBJ1-1; TRBD1 agrees at 10 bases. The CDR3 region has the DNA TGCGCCAGCAGCCGGACGACAGGGGGCCCCACTGAAGCTTTCTTT. As protein: CASSRTTGGPTEAFF.